What follows describes a single T cell receptor (beta chain). Its specificity is unknown. Trimming removed 6 bases from V and 3 bases from J; junction bases left unmatched: 10. CDR3 length equals 15 residues. Per the germline V gene, CDR1 is MDHEN and CDR2 is SYDVKM. The protocol was immunoSEQ multiplex PCR, while the TCRdb copy is restricted to in-frame clones and leaves out a portion. The profile covers 85,000 to 90,000 clones, with around 87% appearing a single time and roughly a sixth taken by the ten largest. This sample stems from a study of radiotherapy plus CTLA-4 blockade in lung cancer. Study-level findings and limits: After radiotherapy and ipilimumab, tumor-derived clones expanded in peripheral blood.

The receptor was isolated from a human donor with non-small cell lung cancer that progressed on radiotherapy plus ipilimumab. The V and J genes are TRBV28 and TRBJ2-7; 8 bases fit TRBD2. The sequencing used peripheral blood, collected from a patient treated with radiotherapy plus ipilimumab. The CDR3 region is CASRALRGGYYEQYF. The CDR3, as DNA: TGTGCCAGCAGGGCCCTCCGGGGGGGATACTACGAGCAGTACTTC.